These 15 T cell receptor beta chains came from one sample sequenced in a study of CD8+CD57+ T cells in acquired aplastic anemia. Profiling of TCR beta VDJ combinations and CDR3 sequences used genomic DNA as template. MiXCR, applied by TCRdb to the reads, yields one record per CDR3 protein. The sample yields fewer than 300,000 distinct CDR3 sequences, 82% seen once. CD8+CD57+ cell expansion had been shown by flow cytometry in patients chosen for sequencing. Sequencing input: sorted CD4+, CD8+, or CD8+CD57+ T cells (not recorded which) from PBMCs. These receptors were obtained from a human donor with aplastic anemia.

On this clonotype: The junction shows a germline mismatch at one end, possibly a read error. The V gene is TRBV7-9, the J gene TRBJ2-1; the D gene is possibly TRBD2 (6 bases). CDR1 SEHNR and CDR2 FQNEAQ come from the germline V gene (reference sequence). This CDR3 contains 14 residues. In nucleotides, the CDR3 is TGTGCCAGCAGCTTTACAAGAAGCGGAGGGGACGATGAGTTC. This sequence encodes CASSFTRSGGDDEF.

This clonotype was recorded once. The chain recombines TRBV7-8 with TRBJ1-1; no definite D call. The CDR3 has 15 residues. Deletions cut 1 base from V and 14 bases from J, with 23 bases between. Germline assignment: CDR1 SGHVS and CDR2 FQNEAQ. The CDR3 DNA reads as TGTGCCAGCAGCTTAGTACTGACTAGGAACAACGAGCAGTTCTTT. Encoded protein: CASSLVLTRNNEQFF.

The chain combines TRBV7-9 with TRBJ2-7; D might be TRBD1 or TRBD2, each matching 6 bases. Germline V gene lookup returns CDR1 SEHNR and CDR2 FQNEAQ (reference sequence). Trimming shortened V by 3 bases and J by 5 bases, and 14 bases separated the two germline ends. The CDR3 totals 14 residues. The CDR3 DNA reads TGTGCCAGCAGCTTGTGGGGGGCGAGTCACGAGCAGTACTTC. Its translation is CASSLWGASHEQYF.

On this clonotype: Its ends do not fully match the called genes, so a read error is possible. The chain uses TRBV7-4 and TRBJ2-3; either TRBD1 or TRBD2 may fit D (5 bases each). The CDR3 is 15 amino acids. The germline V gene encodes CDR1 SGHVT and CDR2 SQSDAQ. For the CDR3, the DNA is TGTGCCAGCAGCTTAGGGGGACGTCGCACAGATAAGCAGTATTTT. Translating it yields CASSLGGRRTDKQYF. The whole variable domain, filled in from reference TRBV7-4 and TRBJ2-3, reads GAGVSQSPRYKVAKRGRDVALRCDSISGHVTLYWYRQTLGQGSEVLTYSQSDAQRDKSGRPSGRFSAERPERSVSTLKIQRTEQGDSAVYLCASSLGGRRTDKQYFGPGTRLTVL.

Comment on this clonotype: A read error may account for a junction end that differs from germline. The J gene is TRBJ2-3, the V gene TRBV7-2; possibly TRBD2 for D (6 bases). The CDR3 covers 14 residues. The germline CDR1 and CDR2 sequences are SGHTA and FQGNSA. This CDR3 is CASSSGGTEDQLFF. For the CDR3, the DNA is TGTGCCAGCAGCTCCGGGGGTACTGAAGATCAGCTGTTTTTC.

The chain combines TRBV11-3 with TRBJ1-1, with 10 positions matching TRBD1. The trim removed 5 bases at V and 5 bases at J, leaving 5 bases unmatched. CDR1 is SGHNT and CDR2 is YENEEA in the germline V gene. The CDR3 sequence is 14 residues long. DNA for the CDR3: TGTGCCAGCAGCCGACAGGGGGCGCGGACTGAAGCTTTCTTT. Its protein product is CASSRQGARTEAFF.

This CDR3 is CATSTSATSYNEQFF. CDR3 bases: TGTGCCACCAGCACTAGCGCCACGTCCTACAATGAGCAGTTCTTC. The rearrangement joins TRBV15 to TRBJ2-1, with D maybe TRBD2 (6 bases). Trimming shortened V by 4 bases and J by 1 base, and 11 bases separated the two germline ends. CDR3 size: 15 residues. The germline CDR1 and CDR2 sequences are LNHNV and YYDKDF (reference sequence).

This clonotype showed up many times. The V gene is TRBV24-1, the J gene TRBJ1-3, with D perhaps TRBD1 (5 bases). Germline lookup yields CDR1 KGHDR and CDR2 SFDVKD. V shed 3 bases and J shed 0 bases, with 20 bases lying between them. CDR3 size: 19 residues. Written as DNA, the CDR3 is TGTGCCACCAGTGATGCCGCGACAGAAATCCCCCCCTCTGGAAACACCATATATTTT. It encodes CATSDAATEIPPSGNTIYF.

The CDR3 loop reads CASSLFHRSNQPQHF. The CDR3 DNA is TGTGCCAGCAGCCTATTTCACAGAAGCAATCAGCCCCAGCATTTT. This chain uses TRBV11-1 with TRBJ1-5; no definite D call. The CDR3 consists of 15 residues. Germline V gene lookup returns CDR1 SGHAT and CDR2 FQDESV (reference sequence). V shed 5 bases and J shed 1 base, with 12 bases lying between them.

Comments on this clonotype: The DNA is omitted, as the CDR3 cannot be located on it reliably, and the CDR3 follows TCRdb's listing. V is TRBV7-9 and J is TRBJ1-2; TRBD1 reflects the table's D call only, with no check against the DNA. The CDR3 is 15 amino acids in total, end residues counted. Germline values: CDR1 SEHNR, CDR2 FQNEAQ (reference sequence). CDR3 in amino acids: CAGSWARGSNYFCTF.

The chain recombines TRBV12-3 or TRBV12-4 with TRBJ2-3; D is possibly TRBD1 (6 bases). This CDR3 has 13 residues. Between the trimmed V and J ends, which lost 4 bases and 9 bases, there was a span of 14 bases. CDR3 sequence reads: CASSSPGVKTQYF. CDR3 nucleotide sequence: TGTGCCAGCAGTTCTCCAGGGGTTAAAACGCAGTATTTT.

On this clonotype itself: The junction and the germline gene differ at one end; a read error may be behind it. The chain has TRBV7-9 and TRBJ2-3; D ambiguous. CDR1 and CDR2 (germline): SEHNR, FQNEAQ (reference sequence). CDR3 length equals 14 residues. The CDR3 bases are TGTGCCAGCAGCTTAGCGGAAGCTCCCGATACGCAGTCATTT. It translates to CASSLAEAPDTQSF.

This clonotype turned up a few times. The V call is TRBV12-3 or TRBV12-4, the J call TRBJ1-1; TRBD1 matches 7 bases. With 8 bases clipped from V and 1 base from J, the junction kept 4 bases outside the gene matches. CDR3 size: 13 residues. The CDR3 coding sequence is TGTGCCAGCGGGGACAGACCGAACACTGAAGCTTTCTTT. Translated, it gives CASGDRPNTEAFF.

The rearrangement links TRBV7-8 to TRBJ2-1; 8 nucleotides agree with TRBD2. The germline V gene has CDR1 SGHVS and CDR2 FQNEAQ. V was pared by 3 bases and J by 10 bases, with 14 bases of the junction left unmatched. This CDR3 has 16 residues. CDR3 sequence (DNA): TGTGCCAGCAGCTTGGCGGGAGGACCCGGTCAGGAGGAGCAGTTCTTC. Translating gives CASSLAGGPGQEEQFF.

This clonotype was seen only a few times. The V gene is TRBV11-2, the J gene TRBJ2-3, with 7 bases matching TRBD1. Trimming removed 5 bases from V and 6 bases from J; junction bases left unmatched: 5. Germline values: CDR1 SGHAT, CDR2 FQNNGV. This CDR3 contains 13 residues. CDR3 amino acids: CASSPQQGDTQYF. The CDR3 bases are TGTGCCAGCAGCCCCCAACAGGGGGATACGCAGTATTTT.